A single sample gave rise to the 20 T cell receptor beta chains below, sequenced in a study of molecular identifiers for immune sequencing clone quantification (dated by TCRdb to the late 2010s). Libraries were constructed by PCR. Sequencing was carried out with an Illumina HiSeq 4000. TCRdb reran the public reads through fastp at Q25 and MiXCR, keeping productive beta chains. A single entry per CDR3 protein holds the most common genes and DNA from its merged rows. The sample has hundreds of thousands of distinct CDR3 sequences on record, 20% to 25% of them singletons. The ten largest clones take up more than 0.8% of the sample. Sequences were obtained from naive CD8+ T cells from blood, with Jurkat cell RNA spiked in. The label giving this sample's cell subset or site can be read as: FACS-sorted CD8+CD4-CCR7+CD45RA+ naive T cells. These receptors were obtained from a human donor in good health. Some libraries in this study had Jurkat cell RNA spiked in.

This clonotype has ten or more counts. The chain links TRBV7-9 to TRBJ1-1; no clear D. V lost 1 base, J lost 7 bases, and 16 bases lay in between. This CDR3 comprises 15 residues. Per germline, CDR1 SEHNR and CDR2 FQNEAQ (reference sequence). As DNA, the CDR3 is TGTGCCAGCAGCTTAGTCTCAGGAAGAGACGGTGAAGCTTTCTTT. Translated: CASSLVSGRDGEAFF. Using reference TRBV7-9 and TRBJ1-1 for the parts outside the CDR3, the full variable domain is DTGVSQNPRHKITKRGQNVTFRCDPISEHNRLYWYRQTLGQGPEFLTYFQNEAQLEKSRLLSDRFSAERPKGSFSTLEIQRTEQGDSAMYLCASSLVSGRDGEAFFGQGTRLTVV.

The chain has TRBV6-1 and TRBJ1-5; D is ambiguous. This CDR3 has 18 amino acids. Looked up from germline, CDR1 is MNHNS and CDR2 is SASEGT. Trimming pared 3 bases from V and 5 bases from J, leaving 23 bases between. The CDR3, as DNA: TGTGCCAGCAGTGATGCACTCTCGGTCCTCCTGGAAGATCAGCCCCAGCATTTT. The encoded protein is CASSDALSVLLEDQPQHF.

The table lists this clonotype with a few counts. The chain combines TRBV10-3 with TRBJ2-1; the D is unclear. V lost 3 bases to trimming and J lost 4 bases, with 7 bases between them. The germline gives CDR1 ENHRY, CDR2 SYGVKD. The CDR3 loop spans 13 amino acids. CDR3 region: CAISDLDYNEQFF. Here the CDR3 DNA reads TGTGCCATCAGTGATCTGGATTACAATGAGCAGTTCTTC.

This clonotype was observed many times. The chain carries TRBV6-2 or TRBV6-3 and TRBJ1-5, with D hard to call. V lost 7 bases to trimming and J lost 4 bases, with 11 bases between them. The CDR3 has 13 amino acids. The germline CDR1 and CDR2 sequences are MNHEY and SVGEGT. The DNA of the CDR3 is TGTGCCAGCAATCCGTGGAGTAATCAGCCCCAGCATTTT. Translated: CASNPWSNQPQHF.

The sample holds a few counts of this clonotype. The rearrangement joins TRBV10-3 to TRBJ2-7; D tentatively reads TRBD1 or TRBD2 (5 bases each). V lost 4 bases to trimming and J lost 3 bases, with 19 bases between them. CDR1 is ENHRY, CDR2 SYGVKD, per germline. This CDR3 has 16 amino acids. The CDR3 bases are TGTGCCATCAGTGGAGGGGACGAACGGCCAATCTACGAGCAGTACTTC. Translated: CAISGGDERPIYEQYF.

On this clonotype itself: A read error may produce the germline difference seen at one junction end. The chain is built from TRBV11-2 and TRBJ2-3; D not certain. This CDR3 comprises 16 residues. CDR1 is SGHAT and CDR2 is FQNNGV in the germline V gene. CDR3 DNA sequence: TGTGCCAGCAGCTTAGGGGTAGAGCGAAGCATAGATACGCAGTATTTT. Protein sequence: CASSLGVERSIDTQYF.

This clonotype was picked up many times. The V and J genes are TRBV30 and TRBJ1-1, with 8 nucleotides matching TRBD1. CDR3 length: 14 amino acids. V lost 3 bases and J lost 3; bases outside the gene matches: 6. Germline V gene sequence: CDR1 GTSNPN, CDR2 SVGIG (reference sequence). The CDR3 region is CAWRYRGWYTEAFF. The CDR3 DNA reads as TGTGCCTGGAGGTACAGGGGGTGGTACACTGAAGCTTTCTTT.

This clonotype was recorded at least ten times. The chain carries TRBV27 and TRBJ1-1; possibly TRBD1 for D (6 bases). CDR1 is MNHEY and CDR2 is SMNVEV in the germline V gene (reference sequence). Trimming pared 5 bases from V and 3 bases from J, leaving 10 bases between. The CDR3 extends over 13 amino acids. The CDR3 loop reads CASSHGQHTEAFF. For the CDR3, the DNA is TGTGCCAGCAGTCATGGACAGCACACTGAAGCTTTCTTT.

In the case of this clonotype: This could be a read error, since a much larger clone is one nucleotide away. The chain has TRBV29-1 and TRBJ1-1; D is perhaps TRBD1 (6 bases). This CDR3 is 12 amino acids long. In germline, CDR1 is SQVTM, CDR2 ANQGSEA. The ends were cut back, 7 bases at V and 5 bases at J, with 14 bases in the middle. The CDR3 spells CSAGVRGTEAFF. As DNA, the CDR3 is TGCAGCGCTGGGGTGAGGGGGACTGAAGCTTTCTTT. The variable domain in full, completed from reference TRBV29-1 and TRBJ1-1, reads SAVISQKPSRDICQRGTSLTIQCQVDSQVTMMFWYRQQPGQSLTLIATANQGSEATYESGFVIDKFPISRPNLTFSTLTVSNMSPEDSSIYLCSAGVRGTEAFFGQGTRLTVV.

Of note for this clonotype: This may be a read error: a much more frequent sequence differs by one nucleotide. The CDR3 loop is CASSKTGDTEAFF. The CDR3 DNA sequence: TGTGCCAGCAGCAAGACAGGAGACACTGAAGCTTTCTTT. The genes are TRBV5-3 and TRBJ1-1; maybe TRBD1 (6 bases). Being an ORF, TRBV5-3 has a function that is uncertain. V was trimmed by 8 bases and J by 3 bases, leaving 14 bases between them. This CDR3 region has 13 residues.

This clonotype occurred many times. The rearrangement uses TRBV4-3 and TRBJ1-1; no clear D. Germline V gene lookup returns CDR1 LGHNA and CDR2 YSLEER. The CDR3 has 14 residues. V was cut by 1 base and J by 1 base, with 7 bases left in between. The CDR3 DNA follows: TGCGCCAGCAGCCAAGTTCTGGGGAACACTGAAGCTTTCTTT. This translates into CASSQVLGNTEAFF.

At least ten counts were recorded for this clonotype. The CDR3 DNA sequence: TGTGCCAGCAGCAATGGGGGATCCCAAGAGACCCAGTACTTC. This sequence encodes CASSNGGSQETQYF. V usage is TRBV7-2 and J usage is TRBJ2-5; the D call may be TRBD1 or TRBD2 (5 bases each). V gave up 5 bases and J gave up 1 base, with 11 bases separating them. There are 14 residues in the CDR3. Germline V CDR1 and CDR2: SGHTA, FQGNSA. The entire variable domain, with the rest obtained from reference TRBV7-2 and TRBJ2-5, is as follows: GAGVSQSPSNKVTEKGKDVELRCDPISGHTALYWYRQSLGQGLEFLIYFQGNSAPDKSGLPSDRFSAERTGGSVSTLTIQRTQQEDSAVYLCASSNGGSQETQYFGPGTRLLVL.

This clonotype was picked up many times. The rearrangement uses TRBV19 and TRBJ1-6; TRBD1 might be the D (6 bases). The V gene's germline CDR1 is LNHDA and CDR2 SQIVND (reference sequence). The CDR3 is made up of 12 amino acids. Trimming stripped 7 bases from V and 10 bases from J, with 11 bases between. The CDR3 region is CASNQGRSPLHF. The DNA for the CDR3 is TGTGCCAGTAATCAGGGGCGATCACCCCTCCACTTT. Full variable domain (outside the CDR3, taken from reference TRBV19 and TRBJ1-6): DGGITQSPKYLFRKEGQNVTLSCEQNLNHDAMYWYRQDPGQGLRLIYYSQIVNDFQKGDIAEGYSVSREKKESFPLTVTSAQKNPTAFYLCASNQGRSPLHFGNGTRLTVT.

This clonotype was seen at least ten times. The genes are TRBV29-1 and TRBJ2-7; 10 nucleotides agree with TRBD1. The V gene's germline CDR1 is SQVTM and CDR2 ANQGSEA. This CDR3 contains 12 residues. The V and J ends lost 7 bases and 2 bases, in that order; junction bases with no gene match: 2. The CDR3 DNA reads as TGCAGCGCCGGACAGGGGGCCTACGAGCAGTACTTC. It translates to CSAGQGAYEQYF.

This clonotype has at least ten counts. The J gene is TRBJ1-3, the V gene TRBV7-9, with 10 bases that match TRBD1. In germline, CDR1 is SEHNR, CDR2 FQNEAQ (reference sequence). Trimming cost V 5 bases and J 1 base; bases outside gene matches: 5. The length of the CDR3 is 16 residues. CDR3 residues: CASSGPGQGSGNTIYF. The CDR3 DNA reads TGTGCCAGCAGCGGACCGGGACAGGGGTCTGGAAACACCATATATTTT.

To note about this clonotype: Sequence at one end of the junction differs from germline and may be a read error. The chain joins TRBV5-6 to TRBJ2-7; TRBD1 is a possible D gene (5 bases). Germline CDR1 and CDR2: SGHDT and YYEEEE. CDR3 length: 14 amino acids. The CDR3 protein is CASSLGGRTYKQYF. In nucleotides, the CDR3 is TGTGCCAGCAGCTTGGGGGGCCGCACCTACAAGCAGTACTTC.

Ten or more counts support this clonotype. The chain employs TRBV4-1 and TRBJ2-7, with TRBD2 identical over 8 bases. The V gene's germline CDR1 is MGHRA and CDR2 YSYEKL. V lost 1 base and J lost 3; bases outside the gene matches: 5. The CDR3 has 15 residues. In nucleotides, the CDR3 is TGCGCCAGCAGCCAAGTCTGGAGCGGGGGCTACGAGCAGTACTTC. It encodes CASSQVWSGGYEQYF.

This clonotype has a single count. The CDR3 nucleotides are TGTGCCAGCAGCTCCCCGGTAGCCTACGAGCAGTACTTC. It specifies CASSSPVAYEQYF. This chain uses TRBV7-9 with TRBJ2-7; D unresolved. CDR1 and CDR2 from the germline V gene are SEHNR and FQNEAQ (reference sequence). CDR3 length: 13 amino acids. The V and J ends lost 4 bases and 2 bases respectively, with 9 bases between them. Together with reference TRBV7-9 and TRBJ2-7, the CDR3 gives the full variable domain: DTGVSQNPRHKITKRGQNVTFRCDPISEHNRLYWYRQTLGQGPEFLTYFQNEAQLEKSRLLSDRFSAERPKGSFSTLEIQRTEQGDSAMYLCASSSPVAYEQYFGPGTRLTVT.

This clonotype occurred many times. The V and J genes are TRBV6-5 and TRBJ2-7; tentatively, D is TRBD1 (6 bases). In germline, CDR1 is MNHEY, CDR2 SVGAGI. This CDR3 has 13 amino acids. V lost 6 bases, J lost 5 bases, and 14 bases lay in between. CDR3 sequence (DNA): TGTGCCAGCAGGGGGTCCCCAGGGGACGAGCAGTACTTC. This gives the protein CASRGSPGDEQYF.

This sequence joins TRBV7-9 and TRBJ1-1, with D possibly TRBD1 on 6 matching bases. Trimming shortened V by 9 bases and J by 6 bases, and 11 bases separated the two germline ends. This CDR3 is 11 amino acids long. CDR1 SEHNR and CDR2 FQNEAQ come from the germline V gene (reference sequence). The CDR3 region is CASTSGAEAFF. CDR3 sequence (DNA): TGTGCCAGTACGTCAGGGGCTGAAGCTTTCTTT. Full variable domain (outside the CDR3, taken from reference TRBV7-9 and TRBJ1-1): DTGVSQNPRHKITKRGQNVTFRCDPISEHNRLYWYRQTLGQGPEFLTYFQNEAQLEKSRLLSDRFSAERPKGSFSTLEIQRTEQGDSAMYLCASTSGAEAFFGQGTRLTVV.